The sequence of this TCR beta chain was determined in a study of beta chain bispecific antibodies for T cell cancers. Across the whole study: TRBV sequencing of surviving healthy T cells measured each family's depletion. Jurkat cells expressed TRBV12-3; HPB-ALL cells expressed TRBV5-5. Study-level points and caveats: The TRBV12-3 share of total TRBV signal fell approximately 99% after anti-TRBV12 rather than anti-CD19 exposure. The leukemia cells, rather than normal T cells, gave most of the targeted TRBV signal.

Many counts were recorded for this clonotype. Its antigen remains unidentified. Germline CDR1 MNHEY, CDR2 SMNVEV (reference sequence). The V and J ends lost 4 bases and 4 bases respectively, with 21 bases between them. CDR3 size: 17 residues. TCRdb re-called the 5' RACE reads through MiXCR, storing one row per CDR3 protein. The repertoire holds roughly 19,000 distinct CDR3 sequences, approximately 2% seen once, with about 5.5% in the top ten. Blood mononuclear cells were expanded for 2 to 3 days using either OKT3 anti-CD3 antibody or CD3/CD28 beads. About 50,000 normal T cells were cocultured with about 50,000 target cells and bispecific antibody.

The chain carries TRBV27 and TRBJ2-3; perhaps D is TRBD1 or TRBD2 (7 bases each). This clonotype originated in a human donor in good health. Some clones in this sample may be carry-over from other donors' samples. The material was healthy donor T cells cultured with leukemia cells, obtained from a culture containing a bispecific antibody targeting TCR Vbeta12. The CDR3 loop is CASSSQGGADQADTQYF. The CDR3 nucleotides are TGTGCCAGCAGTTCGCAGGGGGGGGCGGATCAGGCAGATACGCAGTATTTT.